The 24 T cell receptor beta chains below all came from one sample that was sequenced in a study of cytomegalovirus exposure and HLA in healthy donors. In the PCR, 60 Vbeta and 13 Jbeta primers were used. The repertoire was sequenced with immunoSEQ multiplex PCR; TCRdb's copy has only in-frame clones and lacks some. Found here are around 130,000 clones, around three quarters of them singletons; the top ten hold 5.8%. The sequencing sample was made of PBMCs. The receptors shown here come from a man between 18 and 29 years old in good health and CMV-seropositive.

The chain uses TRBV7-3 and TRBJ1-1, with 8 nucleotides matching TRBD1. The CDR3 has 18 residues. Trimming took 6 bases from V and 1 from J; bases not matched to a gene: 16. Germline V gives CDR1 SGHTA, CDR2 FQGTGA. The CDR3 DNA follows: TGTGCCAGCAGTAAGGCAGGGGGCTTCGAAAGGGGGAACACTGAAGCTTTCTTT. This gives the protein CASSKAGGFERGNTEAFF.

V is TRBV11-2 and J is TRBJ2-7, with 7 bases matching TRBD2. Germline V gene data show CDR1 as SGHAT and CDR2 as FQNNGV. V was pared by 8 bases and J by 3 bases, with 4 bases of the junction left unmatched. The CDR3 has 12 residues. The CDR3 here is CASLTSDYEQYF. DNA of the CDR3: TGTGCCAGCCTTACTAGCGACTACGAGCAGTACTTC.

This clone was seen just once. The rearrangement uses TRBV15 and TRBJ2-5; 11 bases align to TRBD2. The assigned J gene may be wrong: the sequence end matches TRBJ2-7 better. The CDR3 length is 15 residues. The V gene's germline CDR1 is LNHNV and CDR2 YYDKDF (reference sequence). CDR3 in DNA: TGTGCCACCAGCAACCCCTGGACTAGCGGGTTCGAGCAGTACTTC. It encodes CATSNPWTSGFEQYF.

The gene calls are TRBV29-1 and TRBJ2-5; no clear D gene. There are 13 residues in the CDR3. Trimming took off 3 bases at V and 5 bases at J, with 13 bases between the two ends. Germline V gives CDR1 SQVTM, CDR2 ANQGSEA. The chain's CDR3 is CSVELVDAETQYF. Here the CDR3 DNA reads TGCAGCGTTGAGTTGGTAGATGCGGAGACCCAGTACTTC.

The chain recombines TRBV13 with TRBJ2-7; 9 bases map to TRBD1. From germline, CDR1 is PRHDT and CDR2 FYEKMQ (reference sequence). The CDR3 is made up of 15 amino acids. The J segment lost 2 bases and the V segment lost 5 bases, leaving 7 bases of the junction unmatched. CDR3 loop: CASSDVRQGAYEQYF. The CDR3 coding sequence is TGTGCCAGCAGCGACGTTCGACAGGGGGCCTACGAGCAGTACTTC.

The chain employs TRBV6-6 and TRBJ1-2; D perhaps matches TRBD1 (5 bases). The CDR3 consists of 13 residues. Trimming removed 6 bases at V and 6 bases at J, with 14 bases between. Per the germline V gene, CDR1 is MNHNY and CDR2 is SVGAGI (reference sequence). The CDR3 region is CASSWGGTDGYTF. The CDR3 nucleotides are TGTGCCAGCAGCTGGGGGGGTACTGATGGCTACACCTTC.

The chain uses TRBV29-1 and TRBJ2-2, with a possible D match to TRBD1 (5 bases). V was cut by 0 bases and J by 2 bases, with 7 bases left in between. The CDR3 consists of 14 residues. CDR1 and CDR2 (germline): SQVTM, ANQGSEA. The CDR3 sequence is CSVEEGVNTGELFF. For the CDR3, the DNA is TGCAGCGTTGAAGAAGGGGTAAACACCGGGGAGCTGTTTTTT.

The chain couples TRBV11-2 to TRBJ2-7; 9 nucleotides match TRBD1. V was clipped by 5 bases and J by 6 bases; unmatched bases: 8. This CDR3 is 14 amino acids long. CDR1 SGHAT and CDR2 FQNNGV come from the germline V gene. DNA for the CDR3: TGTGCCAGCAGCCTAGGGACAGGGCAGGCCGAGCAGTACTTC. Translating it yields CASSLGTGQAEQYF.

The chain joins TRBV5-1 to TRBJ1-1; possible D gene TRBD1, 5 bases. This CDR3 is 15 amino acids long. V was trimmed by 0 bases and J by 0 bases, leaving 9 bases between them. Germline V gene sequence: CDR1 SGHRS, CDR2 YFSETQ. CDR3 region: CASSLGGALNTEAFF. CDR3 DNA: TGCGCCAGCAGCTTGGGCGGGGCACTGAACACTGAAGCTTTCTTT.

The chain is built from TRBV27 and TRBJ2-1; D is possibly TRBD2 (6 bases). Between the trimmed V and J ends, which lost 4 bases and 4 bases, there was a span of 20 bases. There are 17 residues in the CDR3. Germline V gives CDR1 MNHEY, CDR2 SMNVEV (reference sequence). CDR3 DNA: TGTGCCAGCAGTTCCCCTTTGGCGGGAAGGACGTACAATGAGCAGTTCTTC. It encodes CASSSPLAGRTYNEQFF.

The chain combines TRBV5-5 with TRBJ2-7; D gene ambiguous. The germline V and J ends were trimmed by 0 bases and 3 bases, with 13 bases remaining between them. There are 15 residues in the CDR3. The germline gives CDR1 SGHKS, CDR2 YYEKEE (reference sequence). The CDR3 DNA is TGTGCCAGCAGCTTGGTACCTAGTCCCGGCTACGAGCAGTACTTC. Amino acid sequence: CASSLVPSPGYEQYF.

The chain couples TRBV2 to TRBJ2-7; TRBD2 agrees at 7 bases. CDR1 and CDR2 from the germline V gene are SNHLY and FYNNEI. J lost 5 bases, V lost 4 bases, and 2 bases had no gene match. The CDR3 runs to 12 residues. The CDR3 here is CASSVGGNEQYF. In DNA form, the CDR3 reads TGTGCCAGCAGTGTGGGAGGGAACGAGCAGTACTTC.

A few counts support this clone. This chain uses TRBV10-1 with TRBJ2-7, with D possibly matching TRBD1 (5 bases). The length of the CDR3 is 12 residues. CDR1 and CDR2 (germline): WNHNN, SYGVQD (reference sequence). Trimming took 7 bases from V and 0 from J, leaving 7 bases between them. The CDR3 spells CASKDISYEQYF. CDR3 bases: TGCGCCAGCAAGGACATCTCCTACGAGCAGTACTTC.

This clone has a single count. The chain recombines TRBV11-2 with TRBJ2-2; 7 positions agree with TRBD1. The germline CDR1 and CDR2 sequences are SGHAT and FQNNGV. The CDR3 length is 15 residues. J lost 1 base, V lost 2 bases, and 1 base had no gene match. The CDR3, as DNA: TGTGCCAGCAGCTTATGGACAGGGAACACCGGGGAGCTGTTTTTT. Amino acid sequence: CASSLWTGNTGELFF.

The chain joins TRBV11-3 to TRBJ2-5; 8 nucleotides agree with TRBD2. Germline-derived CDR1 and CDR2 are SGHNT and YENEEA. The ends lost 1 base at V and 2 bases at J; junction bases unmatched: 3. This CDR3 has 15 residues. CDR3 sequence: CASSLGASGQETQYF. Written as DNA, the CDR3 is TGTGCCAGCAGCTTAGGAGCTAGCGGGCAAGAGACCCAGTACTTC. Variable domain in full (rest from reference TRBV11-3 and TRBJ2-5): EAGVVQSPRYKIIEKKQPVAFWCNPISGHNTLYWYLQNLGQGPELLIRYENEEAVDDSQLPKDRFSAERLKGVDSTLKIQPAELGDSAVYLCASSLGASGQETQYFGPGTRLLVL.

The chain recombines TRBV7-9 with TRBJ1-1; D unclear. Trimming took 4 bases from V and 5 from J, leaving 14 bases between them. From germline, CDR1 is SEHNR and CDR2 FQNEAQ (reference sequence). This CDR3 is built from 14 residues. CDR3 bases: TGTGCCAGCAGCTCTCCCTTCAGAGGGACTGAAGCTTTCTTT. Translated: CASSSPFRGTEAFF.

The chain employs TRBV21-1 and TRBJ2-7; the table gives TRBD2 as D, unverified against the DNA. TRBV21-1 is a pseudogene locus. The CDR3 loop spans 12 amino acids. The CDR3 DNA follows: TGTGCCAGCAGCGGTCTATCTGACGAGCAGTACTTC. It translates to CASSGLSDEQYF.

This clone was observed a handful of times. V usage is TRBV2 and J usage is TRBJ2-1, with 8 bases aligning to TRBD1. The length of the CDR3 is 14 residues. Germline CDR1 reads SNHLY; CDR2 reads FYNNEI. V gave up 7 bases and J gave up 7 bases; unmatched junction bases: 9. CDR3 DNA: TGTGCCAGCATTGGGACAGGCTCAAAAAATGAGCAGTTCTTC. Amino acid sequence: CASIGTGSKNEQFF. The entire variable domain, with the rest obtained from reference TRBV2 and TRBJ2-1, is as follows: EPEVTQTPSHQVTQMGQEVILRCVPISNHLYFYWYRQILGQKVEFLVSFYNNEISEKSEIFDDQFSVERPDGSNFTLKIRSTKLEDSAMYFCASIGTGSKNEQFFGPGTRLTVL.

The CDR3 DNA sequence: TGTGCCAGCAGCCCAGGGTTCGCGAACACCGGGGAGCTGTTTTTT. This codes for CASSPGFANTGELFF. V is TRBV27 and J is TRBJ2-2, with D possibly TRBD1 on 5 matching bases. CDR1 is MNHEY, CDR2 SMNVEV, per germline (reference sequence). The CDR3 length is 15 residues. The V end lost 6 bases, the J end lost 0 bases, and 11 bases lay between the germline ends.

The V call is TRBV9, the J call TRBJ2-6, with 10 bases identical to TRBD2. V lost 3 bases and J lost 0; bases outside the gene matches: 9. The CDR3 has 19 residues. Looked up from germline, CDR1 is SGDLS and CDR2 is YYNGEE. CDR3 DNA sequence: TGTGCCAGCAGCGCCAGGACTAGCGGTATCTTCTCTGGGGCCAACGTCCTGACTTTC. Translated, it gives CASSARTSGIFSGANVLTF.

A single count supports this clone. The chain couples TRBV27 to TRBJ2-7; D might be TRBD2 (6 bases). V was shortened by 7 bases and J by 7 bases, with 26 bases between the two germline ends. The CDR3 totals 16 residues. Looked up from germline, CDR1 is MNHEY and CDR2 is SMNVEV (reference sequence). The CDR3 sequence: CASNPYLEGIMGEQYF. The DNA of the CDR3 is TGTGCCAGCAACCCCTATTTGGAGGGCATCATGGGGGAGCAGTACTTC.

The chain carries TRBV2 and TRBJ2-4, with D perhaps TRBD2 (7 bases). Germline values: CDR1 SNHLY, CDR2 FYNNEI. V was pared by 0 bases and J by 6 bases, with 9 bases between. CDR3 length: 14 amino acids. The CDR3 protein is CASSEAGGGNIQYF. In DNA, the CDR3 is TGTGCCAGCAGTGAAGCGGGAGGGGGAAACATTCAGTACTTC.

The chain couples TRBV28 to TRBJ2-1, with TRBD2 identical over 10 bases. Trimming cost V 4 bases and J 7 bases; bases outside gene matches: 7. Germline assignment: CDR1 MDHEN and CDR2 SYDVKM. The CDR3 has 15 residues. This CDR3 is CASSSPSGGLNEQFF. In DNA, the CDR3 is TGTGCCAGCAGTTCTCCTAGCGGGGGCTTGAATGAGCAGTTCTTC.

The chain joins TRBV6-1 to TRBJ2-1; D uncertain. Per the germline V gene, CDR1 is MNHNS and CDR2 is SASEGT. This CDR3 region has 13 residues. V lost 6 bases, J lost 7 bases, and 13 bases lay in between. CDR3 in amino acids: CASRTYPLNEQFF. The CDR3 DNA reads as TGTGCCAGCAGAACTTATCCCCTAAATGAGCAGTTCTTC.